One sample yielded the 26 T cell receptor beta chains listed below, sequenced in a study of regulatory T cells in long-lasting Graves disease. Library construction for TCR beta used iRepertoire HTBI primers and Arm-PCR of CDR3 regions. Each CDR3 protein is one row after TCRdb ran MiXCR on the multiplex PCR reads. The repertoire holds hundreds of thousands of distinct CDR3 sequences, around an eighth seen once, with under 10% in the top ten. As for time point: newly diagnosed GD, antithyroid drugs for less than 3 months. PBMC-extracted RNA yielded the TCR library. The sample was also linked to a second study, of T cells in Graves' hyperthyroidism and ophthalmopathy.

The material was peripheral blood mononuclear cells (PBMCs), obtained at new diagnosis, from a patient treated with antithyroid drugs. The receptors come from a man aged 30 to 45 with Graves disease.

This rearrangement joins TRBV4-1 to TRBJ1-1; D may be TRBD1 (6 bases). V dropped 1 base and J dropped 3 bases, with 9 bases sitting between them. CDR1 and CDR2 (germline): MGHRA, YSYEKL. The CDR3 consists of 14 residues. Here the CDR3 DNA reads TGCGCCAGCAGCCAAGTGGAGGGGGACACTGAAGCTTTCTTT. Its translation is CASSQVEGDTEAFF.

Many counts were recorded for this clonotype. Here the CDR3 reads CASSLDTGTAFF. DNA of the CDR3: TGCGCCAGCAGCTTGGATACAGGGACAGCTTTCTTT. This chain joins TRBV5-1 and TRBJ1-1; maybe TRBD1 (6 bases). The CDR3 length is 12 residues. Looked up from germline, CDR1 is SGHRS and CDR2 is YFSETQ. Trimming cost V 0 bases and J 10 bases, with 10 bases left between them.

A remark on this clonotype: A much larger clone lies one base from this, so it may be a read error. The chain has TRBV5-1 and TRBJ2-1; 8 positions agree with TRBD2. The CDR3 spans 17 residues. Germline CDR1 reads SGHRS; CDR2 reads YFSETQ. As DNA, the CDR3 is TGCGCCGGCAGCTATCGACTAGCGAAGAGCTCCTACAATGAGCAGTTCTTC. The encoded protein is CAGSYRLAKSSYNEQFF. Based on the CDR3 plus reference TRBV5-1 and TRBJ2-1, the full variable domain is KAGVTQTPRYLIKTRGQQVTLSCSPISGHRSVSWYQQTPGQGLQFLFEYFSETQRNKGNFPGRFSGRQFSNSRSEMNVSTLELGDSALYLCAGSYRLAKSSYNEQFFGPGTRLTVL.

This clonotype was seen many times. The chain recombines TRBV5-1 with TRBJ2-5; 9 bases line up with TRBD1. In germline, CDR1 is SGHRS, CDR2 YFSETQ. The J segment lost 3 bases and the V segment lost 3 bases, leaving 6 bases of the junction unmatched. The CDR3 extends over 15 amino acids. The CDR3: CASSYRTGDKETQYF. The CDR3 DNA is TGCGCCAGCAGCTATCGGACAGGGGATAAAGAGACCCAGTACTTC.

This clonotype was observed at least ten times. The chain employs TRBV12-3 or TRBV12-4 and TRBJ1-2; the D gene is possibly TRBD1 (6 bases). V gave up 6 bases and J gave up 0 bases, with 14 bases separating them. The CDR3 totals 15 residues. The CDR3 sequence: CASSQTGPANYGYTF. The CDR3 bases are TGTGCCAGCAGCCAGACAGGCCCCGCTAACTATGGCTACACCTTC.

This clonotype was seen many times. The gene calls are TRBV4-1 and TRBJ2-7, with 10 bases aligning to TRBD2. The CDR3 loop spans 15 amino acids. V was pared by 1 base and J by 2 bases, with 2 bases of the junction left unmatched. In germline, CDR1 is MGHRA, CDR2 YSYEKL. The CDR3 spells CASSQGLAGAYEQYF. The CDR3 DNA reads as TGCGCCAGCAGCCAAGGGCTAGCGGGAGCCTACGAGCAGTACTTC.

This clonotype has just a few counts. This sequence joins TRBV4-2 and TRBJ1-1; the match to TRBD1 covers 10 bases. The germline CDR1 and CDR2 sequences are LGHNA and YNFKEQ. This CDR3 is 15 amino acids long. Trimming removed 6 bases from V and 1 base from J; junction bases left unmatched: 5. CDR3 in DNA: TGTGCCAGCAGAGCGGACAGGGGGTGGAACACTGAAGCTTTCTTT. Translated, it gives CASRADRGWNTEAFF.

This clonotype came up a few times. J is TRBJ1-2 and V is TRBV19; 10 bases map to TRBD1. Losses at the gene ends were 3 bases for V and 4 bases for J; bases not matched to a gene: 5. The length of the CDR3 is 15 residues. Germline V gene sequence: CDR1 LNHDA, CDR2 SQIVND (reference sequence). The CDR3 DNA follows: TGTGCCAGTAGTATGGGACAGGGGCCTACCTATGGCTACACCTTC. This codes for CASSMGQGPTYGYTF.

The sample holds many counts of this clonotype. The rearrangement joins TRBV28 to TRBJ2-1; tentative D call: TRBD2 (5 bases). Trimming shortened V by 6 bases and J by 4 bases, and 13 bases separated the two germline ends. The CDR3 has 14 amino acids. Looked up from germline, CDR1 is MDHEN and CDR2 is SYDVKM. CDR3 protein: CASSLASPYNEQFF. In nucleotides, the CDR3 is TGTGCCAGCAGCTTAGCGTCGCCGTACAATGAGCAGTTCTTC.

This clonotype showed up many times. The gene calls are TRBV11-2 and TRBJ2-2; D is ambiguous. Deletions cut 2 bases from V and 5 bases from J, with 21 bases between. The CDR3 length is 18 residues. The germline V gene has CDR1 SGHAT and CDR2 FQNNGV. CDR3 coding DNA: TGTGCCAGCAGCTTACCCCCGCTACGAGCAAAGGAGACCGGGGAGCTGTTTTTT. As protein: CASSLPPLRAKETGELFF.

This clonotype has a count of ten or more. The rearrangement uses TRBV12-3 or TRBV12-4 and TRBJ2-7; 9 bases are a match to TRBD2. The J segment lost 3 bases and the V segment lost 6 bases, leaving 9 bases of the junction unmatched. The CDR3 covers 15 residues. CDR3: CASSLRLAEVYEQYF. The DNA of the CDR3 is TGTGCCAGCAGCCTTAGACTAGCGGAGGTCTACGAGCAGTACTTC.

The chain links TRBV3-1 to TRBJ2-1; TRBD2 matches 10 bases. The V gene's germline CDR1 is LGHDT and CDR2 YNNKEL (reference sequence). CDR3 length: 14 amino acids. Trimming took 5 bases from V and 13 from J; bases not matched to a gene: 11. The CDR3 nucleotides read TGTGCCAGCAGCGCCGGGACTAGCGCTTCGCCTCAGTTCTTC. Amino acid sequence: CASSAGTSASPQFF.

This clonotype was detected ten times or more. The junction and the germline gene differ at one end; a read error may be behind it. The rearrangement uses TRBV6-1 and TRBJ2-5; 8 positions agree with TRBD1. CDR3 size: 16 residues. Germline CDR1 and CDR2: MNHNS and SASEGT. The CDR3 region has the DNA TGTGCCAGCAGGGAAGACAGGGGATTGGTGTCGGAGACCCAGTACTTC. This encodes CASREDRGLVSETQYF.

The table lists this clonotype with a few counts. This sequence joins TRBV20-1 and TRBJ2-7, with 7 bases matching TRBD2. The CDR3 loop spans 16 amino acids. Germline CDR1 and CDR2: DFQATT and SNEGSKA (reference sequence). V was clipped by 2 bases and J by 0 bases; unmatched bases: 10. CDR3 protein: CSARSGKRDISYEQYF. CDR3 DNA sequence: TGCAGTGCTAGATCGGGTAAGCGGGATATCTCCTACGAGCAGTACTTC.

This clonotype was seen ten or more times. The chain couples TRBV10-3 to TRBJ1-4, with TRBD1 matching 11 bases. Germline trimming cut 2 bases from V and 8 bases from J; bases unmatched to any gene: 4. This CDR3 has 15 amino acids. Germline V gene data show CDR1 as ENHRY and CDR2 as SYGVKD. CDR3 nucleotide sequence: TGTGCCATCAGTGAGCCGGGACAGGGGGAGGAAAAACTGTTTTTT. Translating it yields CAISEPGQGEEKLFF.

CDR3 sequence reads: CASSTQSTGELFF. In DNA, the CDR3 is TGCGCCAGCAGCACCCAGAGCACCGGGGAGCTGTTTTTT. J is TRBJ2-2 and V is TRBV5-1; D call uncertain. Trimming took 4 bases from V and 4 from J, leaving 8 bases between them. There are 13 residues in the CDR3. Germline V gene sequence: CDR1 SGHRS, CDR2 YFSETQ.

This clonotype appeared many times. The V gene is TRBV7-2, the J gene TRBJ2-7; perhaps TRBD1 as D (6 bases). V lost 4 bases and J 3 bases, leaving 16 bases between the germline ends. Germline loops: CDR1 SGHTA, CDR2 FQGNSA. CDR3 length equals 15 residues. The CDR3 loop is CASSSDRIRLYEQYF. The CDR3 DNA reads TGTGCCAGCAGCTCCGACAGGATAAGGCTCTACGAGCAGTACTTC.

The chain combines TRBV19 with TRBJ2-7; a possible D gene is TRBD2 (6 bases). Germline V CDR1 and CDR2: LNHDA, SQIVND (reference sequence). The CDR3 extends over 15 amino acids. V was pared by 3 bases and J by 6 bases, with 18 bases between. CDR3 DNA sequence: TGTGCCAGTAGTATTAGTCGGATCCGGGGAGGCGAGCAGTACTTC. Protein: CASSISRIRGGEQYF.

This clonotype occurred many times. J is TRBJ2-5 and V is TRBV6-5; no clear D. In germline, CDR1 is MNHEY, CDR2 SVGAGI. The CDR3 runs 13 residues. V shed 4 bases and J shed 5 bases, with 11 bases lying between them. CDR3 sequence: CASSSLSRETQYF. As DNA, the CDR3 is TGTGCCAGCAGTTCCCTCAGCCGGGAGACCCAGTACTTC.

V and J are TRBV20-1 and TRBJ1-4; D gene uncertain. Trimming removed 3 bases at V and 7 bases at J, with 6 bases between. Germline assignment: CDR1 DFQATT and CDR2 SNEGSKA (reference sequence). The CDR3 is made up of 11 amino acids. This CDR3 reads CSARVTEKLFF. The CDR3 DNA follows: TGCAGTGCTAGGGTGACTGAAAAACTGTTTTTT.

This clonotype was picked up many times. The V call is TRBV20-1, the J call TRBJ2-7; D is unresolved. CDR3 length equals 12 residues. Per germline, CDR1 DFQATT and CDR2 SNEGSKA (reference sequence). V was trimmed by 1 base and J by 6 bases, leaving 10 bases between them. CDR3 coding DNA: TGCAGTGCTAGAGGCCAGGTCGGCGAGCAGTACTTC. It yields the protein CSARGQVGEQYF.

This clonotype was observed many times. The chain employs TRBV20-1 and TRBJ2-1, with a possible D match to TRBD2 (5 bases). The CDR3 length is 15 residues. The V end lost 1 base, the J end lost 1 base, and 11 bases lay between the germline ends. The germline CDR1 and CDR2 sequences are DFQATT and SNEGSKA (reference sequence). For the CDR3, the DNA is TGCAGTGCTAGAGCTGGGAGAGGGTCCTACAATGAGCAGTTCTTC. Residues: CSARAGRGSYNEQFF.

The chain carries TRBV6-1 and TRBJ2-1; either TRBD1 or TRBD2 may supply D (6 bases each). Between the trimmed V and J ends, which lost 6 bases and 3 bases, there was a span of 15 bases. Germline CDR1 MNHNS, CDR2 SASEGT. CDR3 length: 15 amino acids. In DNA, the CDR3 is TGTGCCAGCAGCCAAGGGCGGGACAACTACAATGAGCAGTTCTTC. Residues: CASSQGRDNYNEQFF.

This clonotype was detected only a few times. This chain links TRBV7-9 with TRBJ2-5; unclear D gene. The germline V gene encodes CDR1 SEHNR and CDR2 FQNEAQ (reference sequence). The CDR3 sequence is 16 residues long. V was trimmed by 10 bases and J by 0 bases, leaving 21 bases between them. As DNA, the CDR3 is TGTGCCAACCCACCCGACGGCGCCTACCACCAAGAGACCCAGTACTTC. It codes for CANPPDGAYHQETQYF.

This clonotype was counted ten times or more. The chain uses TRBV7-9 and TRBJ2-3; D is undetermined. The germline gives CDR1 SEHNR, CDR2 FQNEAQ (reference sequence). V was cut by 2 bases and J by 14 bases, with 14 bases left in between. The CDR3 totals 12 residues. The CDR3 DNA sequence: TGTGCCAGCAGCTTATCCGAAGCCCATGCGTATTTT. It specifies CASSLSEAHAYF.

This clonotype has at least ten counts. The gene calls are TRBV7-2 and TRBJ2-2, with unresolved D. The CDR3 runs to 17 residues. Germline loops: CDR1 SGHTA, CDR2 FQGNSA. V was trimmed by 5 bases and J by 2 bases, leaving 18 bases between them. The CDR3 nucleotides are TGTGCCAGCAGCCCAGAAACGATCGGCCTAAACACCGGGGAGCTGTTTTTT. This sequence encodes CASSPETIGLNTGELFF.